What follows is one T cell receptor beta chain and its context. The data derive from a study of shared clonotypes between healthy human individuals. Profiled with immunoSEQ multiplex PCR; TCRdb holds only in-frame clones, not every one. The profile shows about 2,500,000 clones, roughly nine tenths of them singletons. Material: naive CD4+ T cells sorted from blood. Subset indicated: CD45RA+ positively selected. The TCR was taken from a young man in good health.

CDR3 in amino acids: CASSSEQRPYGYTF. In DNA, the CDR3 is TGTGCCAGTAGTTCGGAACAGAGGCCCTATGGCTACACCTTC. The rearrangement uses TRBV19 and TRBJ1-2; no reliable D call. Trimming took 5 bases from V and 4 from J, leaving 14 bases between them. The CDR3 totals 14 residues. Germline V gene lookup returns CDR1 LNHDA and CDR2 SQIVND (reference sequence).